This T cell receptor beta chain was sequenced for a study of T cells of healthy individuals. CDR3 length: 14 amino acids. V shed 4 bases, J shed 13 bases, and the junction held 13 bases outside the gene matches. In germline, CDR1 is SGHKS, CDR2 YYEKEE (reference sequence). MiXCR, applied by TCRdb to the 5' RACE reads, yields one record per CDR3 protein. The table shows fewer than 75,000 distinct CDR3 sequences, with around 15% occurring only once. This clonotype showed up many times. The J gene is TRBJ2-1, the V gene TRBV5-5, with 8 bases matching TRBD2. This TCR derives from a human donor in good health. In nucleotides, the CDR3 is TGTGCCAGCAGCGGGACGGGTGTGCTAGCGGGCCAGTTCTTC. Its protein is CASSGTGVLAGQFF.